These 25 T cell receptor beta chains were all obtained from the same sample, sequenced in a study of PD-1 blockade in classical Hodgkin lymphoma. The time point: newly diagnosed, previously untreated cHL patient sample. Thawed PBMCs underwent magnetic negative selection to yield purified CD4+ T cells. Sequenced by immunoSEQ multiplex PCR; TCRdb stores in-frame clones only, minus some. The sample holds about 32,000 clones, roughly 90% seen once. Sequencing was done on a sample of CD4+ T cells from blood. The receptor set was obtained from a human donor with classical Hodgkin lymphoma.

The V gene is TRBV11-1, the J gene TRBJ1-1; TRBD1 is a possible D gene (6 bases). CDR3 size: 16 residues. Trimming took 1 base from V and 4 from J, leaving 16 bases between them. CDR1 is SGHAT and CDR2 is FQDESV in the germline V gene (reference sequence). The CDR3 DNA reads as TGTGCCAGCAGCTTAGATGAGAGGGGGATCGCCACTGAAGCTTTCTTT. Amino acids: CASSLDERGIATEAFF.

This rearrangement joins TRBV11-3 to TRBJ2-1; TRBD1 aligns across 7 bases. The ends lost 4 bases at V and 0 bases at J; junction bases unmatched: 6. This CDR3 is built from 16 residues. Per the germline V gene, CDR1 is SGHNT and CDR2 is YENEEA. The CDR3 here is CASSSGGSGSYNEQFF. In DNA, the CDR3 is TGTGCCAGCAGCTCAGGGGGAAGCGGCTCCTACAATGAGCAGTTCTTC.

The V and J genes are TRBV28 and TRBJ2-3; D may be TRBD2 (5 bases). The CDR3 totals 16 residues. CDR1 and CDR2 from the germline V gene are MDHEN and SYDVKM. Trimming cost V 8 bases and J 0 bases, with 18 bases left between them. DNA for the CDR3: TGTGCCAGCTATTCCTCACGGGGATCTAGCACAGATACGCAGTATTTT. It encodes CASYSSRGSSTDTQYF.

The rearrangement joins TRBV28 to TRBJ1-2, with 8 bases aligning to TRBD1. Trimming removed 6 bases from V and 4 bases from J; junction bases left unmatched: 10. Germline V gives CDR1 MDHEN, CDR2 SYDVKM. The CDR3 sequence is 15 residues long. The CDR3 DNA reads TGTGCCAGCAGGCTTGGGGACAGGATCCCCTATGGCTACACCTTC. Amino acids: CASRLGDRIPYGYTF.

This clone has only one observation. The J gene is TRBJ1-5, the V gene TRBV19; the D gene is possibly TRBD1 (5 bases). There are 15 residues in the CDR3. The germline V and J ends were trimmed by 7 bases and 3 bases, with 16 bases remaining between them. The V gene's germline CDR1 is LNHDA and CDR2 SQIVND (reference sequence). The CDR3 DNA reads TGTGCCAGTACCGGGGGGGGGACCTACAATCAGCCCCAGCATTTT. Translated, it gives CASTGGGTYNQPQHF.

The chain links TRBV5-1 to TRBJ2-3; D gene uncertain. This CDR3 region has 14 residues. With 0 bases removed from V and 1 base from J, the gap between germline ends came to 6 bases. Germline V gene sequence: CDR1 SGHRS, CDR2 YFSETQ. The CDR3 bases are TGCGCCAGCAGCTTGGATAGTGGCACAGATACGCAGTATTTT. Protein product: CASSLDSGTDTQYF.

The rearrangement links TRBV6-6 to TRBJ1-2; the D gene is possibly TRBD1 (5 bases). The V and J ends lost 5 bases and 6 bases respectively, with 13 bases between them. Germline assignment: CDR1 MNHNY and CDR2 SVGAGI (reference sequence). The CDR3 extends over 13 amino acids. The CDR3 DNA follows: TGTGCCAGCAGTATAACCAGGGTCAATGGCTACACCTTC. This encodes CASSITRVNGYTF.

This chain connects TRBV19 to TRBJ2-1; 15 bases match TRBD2. CDR1 LNHDA and CDR2 SQIVND come from the germline V gene (reference sequence). This CDR3 region has 15 residues. Trimming removed 8 bases from V and 2 bases from J; junction bases left unmatched: 1. The CDR3 sequence: CASGTSGRTYNEQFF. The CDR3 bases are TGTGCCAGTGGGACTAGCGGGAGGACCTACAATGAGCAGTTCTTC. The variable domain in full, completed from reference TRBV19 and TRBJ2-1, reads DGGITQSPKYLFRKEGQNVTLSCEQNLNHDAMYWYRQDPGQGLRLIYYSQIVNDFQKGDIAEGYSVSREKKESFPLTVTSAQKNPTAFYLCASGTSGRTYNEQFFGPGTRLTVL.

V and J are TRBV9 and TRBJ2-1, with 11 positions matching TRBD2. J was trimmed by 0 bases and V by 3 bases; bases with no gene match: 11. The CDR3 extends over 19 amino acids. Germline V gene sequence: CDR1 SGDLS, CDR2 YYNGEE. The CDR3 here is CASSANWLAGGSSYNEQFF. CDR3 in DNA: TGTGCCAGCAGCGCGAATTGGCTAGCGGGAGGTAGCTCCTACAATGAGCAGTTCTTC.

The chain recombines TRBV10-3 with TRBJ2-3; D possibly corresponds to TRBD1 (5 bases). Per the germline V gene, CDR1 is ENHRY and CDR2 is SYGVKD. The germline V and J ends were trimmed by 6 bases and 3 bases, with 13 bases remaining between them. The CDR3 covers 14 residues. The CDR3 DNA reads TGTGCCATCAGCAGGGCAGCAGCGACAGATACGCAGTATTTT. It yields the protein CAISRAAATDTQYF.

The CDR3 bases are TGTGCCACCGTACTAGGAGGGTGGCCCTTTGGCTACACCTTC. It codes for CATVLGGWPFGYTF. This chain links TRBV28 with TRBJ1-2; D is unresolved. Germline-derived CDR1 and CDR2 are MDHEN and SYDVKM. Trimming removed 10 bases from V and 7 bases from J, with 22 bases in between. The CDR3 sequence is 14 residues long.

The chain recombines TRBV28 with TRBJ1-5, with unresolved D. The CDR3 runs 14 residues. Germline CDR1 MDHEN, CDR2 SYDVKM. Trimming took 6 bases from V and 7 from J, leaving 16 bases between them. The CDR3 nucleotides are TGTGCCAGCAGCAATATAAAGACGCGGCAGCCCCAGCATTTT. It codes for CASSNIKTRQPQHF.

The chain combines TRBV5-1 with TRBJ2-1; a possible D gene is TRBD1 (5 bases). The ends were cut back, 1 base at V and 2 bases at J, with 10 bases in the middle. CDR1 is SGHRS, CDR2 YFSETQ, per germline. The CDR3 is 15 amino acids. The CDR3 region has the DNA TGCGCCAGCAGCTTGCAGGGATTCACCTACAATGAGCAGTTCTTC. As protein: CASSLQGFTYNEQFF.

The V call is TRBV25-1, the J call TRBJ2-3, with 10 positions matching TRBD2. This CDR3 has 14 amino acids. V dropped 8 bases and J dropped 1; count of bases not matched to a gene: 3. Germline V gives CDR1 MGHDK, CDR2 SYGVNS. CDR3 coding DNA: TGTGCCAGCGGCCTAGCGGGAGGCACAGATACGCAGTATTTT. This gives the protein CASGLAGGTDTQYF.

This clone was counted between two and nine times. In DNA, the CDR3 is TGTGCCAGTAGTATATCGGGGGTGGGGAACACTGAAGCTTTCTTT. Its protein is CASSISGVGNTEAFF. V is TRBV19 and J is TRBJ1-1, with a possible D match to TRBD1 (5 bases). The CDR3 runs 15 residues. In germline, CDR1 is LNHDA, CDR2 SQIVND (reference sequence). V lost 2 bases and J lost 1, with 11 bases in between.

The V gene is TRBV15, the J gene TRBJ2-7; D gene unclear. This CDR3 comprises 14 residues. Germline CDR1 reads LNHNV; CDR2 reads YYDKDF (reference sequence). With 0 bases removed from V and 3 bases from J, the gap between germline ends came to 9 bases. This chain's CDR3 is CATSRDLGLYEQYF. CDR3 bases: TGTGCCACCAGCAGAGATTTGGGCCTCTACGAGCAGTACTTC.

V is TRBV6-6 and J is TRBJ1-5, with D possibly TRBD1 on 5 matching bases. Germline V lookup: CDR1 MNHNY, CDR2 SVGAGI (reference sequence). The V and J ends lost 11 bases and 4 bases respectively, with 18 bases between them. The CDR3 loop spans 14 amino acids. The CDR3 DNA is TGTGCCTCCCTCAGTACCGGGGGGAATCAGCCCCAGCATTTT. Protein product: CASLSTGGNQPQHF.

The V call is TRBV6-1, the J call TRBJ2-2, with 15 nucleotides matching TRBD2. Germline V lookup: CDR1 MNHNS, CDR2 SASEGT. Germline trimming cut 2 bases from V and 6 bases from J; bases unmatched to any gene: 1. There are 16 residues in the CDR3. The CDR3 here is CASSERTSGRAGELFF. CDR3 sequence (DNA): TGTGCCAGCAGTGAACGGACTAGCGGGAGGGCCGGGGAGCTGTTTTTT.

The rearrangement joins TRBV2 to TRBJ2-5; possible D gene TRBD1, 6 bases. The germline V gene has CDR1 SNHLY and CDR2 FYNNEI. Trimming took off 7 bases at V and 5 bases at J, with 14 bases between the two ends. The length of the CDR3 is 13 residues. The CDR3 reads CASTQGLEETQYF. CDR3 in DNA: TGTGCCAGCACCCAGGGGTTGGAGGAGACCCAGTACTTC. The variable domain in full, completed from reference TRBV2 and TRBJ2-5, reads EPEVTQTPSHQVTQMGQEVILRCVPISNHLYFYWYRQILGQKVEFLVSFYNNEISEKSEIFDDQFSVERPDGSNFTLKIRSTKLEDSAMYFCASTQGLEETQYFGPGTRLLVL.

This clone was seen only once. This chain joins TRBV23-1 and TRBJ2-7, with no clear D. TRBV23-1 is an open reading frame, and its role is uncertain. V was pared by 2 bases and J by 6 bases, with 11 bases between. The CDR3 has 13 residues. CDR3 nucleotide sequence: TGCGCCAGCAGTCAACTACCCGAGCGCGAGCAGTACGTC. Protein sequence: CASSQLPEREQYV.

The chain links TRBV30 to TRBJ1-3; D not resolved. Germline CDR1 is GTSNPN and CDR2 is SVGIG (reference sequence). V lost 0 bases to trimming and J lost 1 base, with 10 bases between them. CDR3 length: 15 residues. The CDR3 here is CAWSVYGRSGNTIYF. The CDR3 DNA reads TGTGCCTGGAGTGTATACGGCAGATCTGGAAACACCATATATTTT.

V usage is TRBV7-9 and J usage is TRBJ2-2; D gene ambiguous. CDR1 is SEHNR, CDR2 FQNEAQ, per germline (reference sequence). The CDR3 runs to 13 residues. V lost 7 bases and J 5 bases, leaving 11 bases between the germline ends. The CDR3 loop reads CASTTVRTGELFF. CDR3 in DNA: TGTGCCAGCACCACAGTCAGGACCGGGGAGCTGTTTTTT.

This clone was observed a handful of times. The chain couples TRBV9 to TRBJ2-5, with 11 bases aligning to TRBD2. The germline gives CDR1 SGDLS, CDR2 YYNGEE. The V segment lost 4 bases and the J segment 4 bases; nucleotides outside the gene matches: 3. The CDR3 runs to 14 residues. CDR3 amino acids: CASSSSGRRETQYF. CDR3 sequence (DNA): TGTGCCAGCAGCTCTAGCGGGAGGAGAGAGACCCAGTACTTC.

V is TRBV18 and J is TRBJ1-2, with no clear D. This CDR3 is built from 14 residues. V was cut by 2 bases and J by 3 bases, with 10 bases left in between. Germline CDR1 KGHSH, CDR2 LQKENI. The CDR3 region has the DNA TGTGCCAGCTCACCAGGTGCAGAAGACTATGGCTACACCTTC. Residues: CASSPGAEDYGYTF.

J is TRBJ1-2 and V is TRBV7-8, with 8 bases lining up with TRBD1. Unmatched junction bases numbered 9, after V lost 5 bases and J lost 4 bases. Germline CDR1 and CDR2: SGHVS and FQNEAQ. This CDR3 contains 15 residues. DNA for the CDR3: TGTGCCAGCAGCGGGTCAGGGGGCTATGGCTATGGCTACACCTTC. It translates to CASSGSGGYGYGYTF.